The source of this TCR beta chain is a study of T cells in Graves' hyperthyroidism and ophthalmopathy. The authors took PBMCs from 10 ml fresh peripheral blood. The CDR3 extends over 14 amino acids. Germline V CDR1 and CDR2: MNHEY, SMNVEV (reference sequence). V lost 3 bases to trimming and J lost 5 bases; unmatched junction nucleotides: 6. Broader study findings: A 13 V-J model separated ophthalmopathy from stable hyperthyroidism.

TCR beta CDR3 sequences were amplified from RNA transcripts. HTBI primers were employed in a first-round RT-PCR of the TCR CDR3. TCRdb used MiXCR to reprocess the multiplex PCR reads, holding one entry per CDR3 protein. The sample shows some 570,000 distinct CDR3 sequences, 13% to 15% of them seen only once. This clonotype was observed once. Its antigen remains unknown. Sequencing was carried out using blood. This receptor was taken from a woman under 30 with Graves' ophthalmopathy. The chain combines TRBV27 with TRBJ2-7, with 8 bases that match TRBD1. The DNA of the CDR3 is TGTGCCAGCAGTTTGGGGACAGGTACCCACGAGCAGTACTTC. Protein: CASSLGTGTHEQYF.